The rows below give T cell receptor beta chains drawn from one sample of a study of PD-L1 blockade in urothelial cancer. Data came from immunoSEQ multiplex PCR; TCRdb stores just in-frame clones and leaves some out. The sample shows around 42,000 clones, approximately 80% of them seen only once. The sequences come from PBMCs, collected around atezolizumab (anti-PD-L1) treatment. The receptors derive from a man in his 70s with urothelial cancer. The CDR3 runs from the conserved cysteine through the conserved F or W. The D gene is left open where the match is weak. Some rows mark clone size as missing; the rest say once, few, many or name a class of expanded clone.

v_gene	j_gene	d_gene	abundance	CDR3nt	CDR3aa
TRBV9	TRBJ2-1	TRBD2	NA	TGTGCCAGCAGCCCAAGCCTAGCGGGAGCTTACCAGGCTATTTACAATGAGCAGTTCTTC	CASSPSLAGAYQAIYNEQFF
TRBV9	TRBJ1-2	NA	once	TGTGCCAGCAGCGTAGGTGGGGCAGGGGATGGCTACACCTTC	CASSVGGAGDGYTF
TRBV5-5	TRBJ2-1	NA	NA	TGTGCCAGCAGCCGTAGTCCCGGGACAAATATCAACAATGAGCAGTTCTTC	CASSRSPGTNINNEQFF
TRBV10-2	TRBJ1-1	NA	NA	TGCGCCAGCAGTCCGCGGGGGAACACTGAAGCTTTCTTT	CASSPRGNTEAFF
TRBV11-3	TRBJ1-1	NA	NA	TGTGCCAGCAGCATACACCAGGTTTCGAACACTGAAGCTTTCTTT	CASSIHQVSNTEAFF
TRBV9	TRBJ2-1	NA	NA	TGTGCCAGCAGCGTAGGTTCAGATATACAGTTCTTC	CASSVGSDIQFF
TRBV27	TRBJ2-7	NA	NA	TGTGCCAGCAGTAAACAGGGAATTCCCTCGGAGCAGTACTTC	CASSKQGIPSEQYF
TRBV5-1	TRBJ1-4	NA	NA	TGCGCCAGCAGCTTGGAGGGGCAGGGGAATGAAAAACTGTTTTTT	CASSLEGQGNEKLFF
TRBV5-4	TRBJ2-5	TRBD1	NA	TGTGCCAGCAGCCGGACAGGGGAGACCCAGTACTTC	CASSRTGETQYF
TRBV18	TRBJ2-7	NA	NA	TGTGCCAGCGCCCCTCCTATACGACCCGGGTTCGAGCAGTACTTC	CASAPPIRPGFEQYF
TRBV19	TRBJ2-2	TRBD2	many	TGTGCCAGTAGTCCGTTTAGCGGGAGGGCCAGTAACGGGGAGCTGTTTTTT	CASSPFSGRASNGELFF
TRBV29-1	TRBJ1-1	NA	NA	TGCAGCGCCCGGGGGGGGGTTGAAACTGAAGCTTTCTTT	CSARGGVETEAFF
TRBV2	TRBJ2-1	NA	NA	TGTGCCAGCGGGGAGGACCCCATCGGCTCCTACAATGAGCAGTTCTTC	CASGEDPIGSYNEQFF
TRBV9	TRBJ2-3	TRBD1	NA	TGTGCCAGCAGCGTATTACAGGGGACATTCACAGATACGCAGTATTTT	CASSVLQGTFTDTQYF
TRBV11-2	TRBJ1-1	NA	NA	TGTGCCAGCAGCTCTTCTCCTAGGCGGGCATATGGGAACACTGAAGCTTTCTTT	CASSSSPRRAYGNTEAFF
TRBV5-1	TRBJ1-1	TRBD1	NA	TGCGCCAGCAGCGGGGGACAGGGGCCAATGAACACTGAAGCTTTCTTT	CASSGGQGPMNTEAFF
TRBV25-1	TRBJ1-2	NA	NA	TGTGCCAGCAGTGAAGAAGCCGCTATGGATGGCTACACCTTC	CASSEEAAMDGYTF
TRBV5-4	TRBJ1-3	TRBD1	few	TGTGCCAGCAGCCACGGGACAGGGGAAACTGGAAACACCATATATTTT	CASSHGTGETGNTIYF
TRBV7-8	TRBJ2-1	NA	NA	TGTGCCAGCAGCTTAGTGGGGCGGGGAGCCTACAATGAGCAGTTCTTC	CASSLVGRGAYNEQFF
TRBV7-6	TRBJ2-1	NA	NA	TGTGCCAGCAGCTTAGCCCCGGGAACCTACAATGAGCAGTTCTTC	CASSLAPGTYNEQFF
TRBV27	TRBJ2-2	TRBD2	NA	TGTGCCAGCAGTTTCCTAGCGGGAGGGCCAGGCGGGGAGCTGTTTTTT	CASSFLAGGPGGELFF
TRBV5-1	TRBJ2-7	NA	NA	TGCGCCAGCAGCTTGACAGGGCTCGACGAGCAGTACTTC	CASSLTGLDEQYF
TRBV13	TRBJ2-7	TRBD2	NA	TGTGCCAGCAGCTCCGGGACTAGCGTGGACTACGAGCAGTACTTC	CASSSGTSVDYEQYF
TRBV4-3	TRBJ2-1	TRBD2	NA	TGCGCCAGCAGCCAAGATGGTCTAGCGGGAAGCAATGAGCAGTTCTTC	CASSQDGLAGSNEQFF
TRBV14	TRBJ2-1	TRBD2	NA	TGTGCCAGCAGCCCGCTAGCGGGAGTTAACAATGAGCAGTTCTTC	CASSPLAGVNNEQFF
TRBV27	TRBJ2-7	NA	NA	TGTGCCAGCAGGCCGAGCGGAGGCTACGAGCAGTACTTC	CASRPSGGYEQYF
TRBV9	TRBJ1-2	NA	once	TGTGCCAGCAGCCCTCAGACAGACAACTATGGCTACACCTTC	CASSPQTDNYGYTF
TRBV12-5	TRBJ2-1	NA	NA	TGTGCTAGTGGTTTGGATTATGGGACTGGGGGGTTTTCCTACAATGAGCAGTTCTTC	CASGLDYGTGGFSYNEQFF
TRBV5-4	TRBJ2-3	TRBD2	NA	TGTGCCAGCAGCTTGGGACTAGCGGGAGTAGGGGGAGATACGCAGTATTTT	CASSLGLAGVGGDTQYF
TRBV4-3	TRBJ1-2	TRBD1	once	TGCGCCAGCAGCCAACGAGCAGGGGGAGGCTACACCTTC	CASSQRAGGGYTF
TRBV27	TRBJ2-7	TRBD1	once	TGTGCCAGCAGTTTAAAGAGTACTTCAGGGGGATTCTCCTACGAGCAGTACTTC	CASSLKSTSGGFSYEQYF
TRBV19	TRBJ2-1	TRBD1	NA	TGTGCCAGTTGTGCGGGACAGGATCTACAAGCTGAGCAGTTCTTC	CASCAGQDLQAEQFF
TRBV28	TRBJ2-1	NA	once	TGTGCCAGCAGTTATGACCCTAGCTCCTACAATGAGCAGTTCTTC	CASSYDPSSYNEQFF
TRBV7-8	TRBJ2-1	TRBD2	NA	TGTGCCAGCAGCTTGGGGCGGGGGGGCAGGAATGAGCAGTTCTTC	CASSLGRGGRNEQFF
TRBV27	TRBJ2-7	NA	NA	TGTGCCAGCAGTTTCCATAATCAGGGCGAGCAGTACTTC	CASSFHNQGEQYF
TRBV7-2	TRBJ1-2	NA	once	TGTGCCAGCAGCGATGACAGGTTTTATGGCTACACCTTC	CASSDDRFYGYTF